These 30 T cell receptor beta chains came from one sample sequenced in a study of CD8+CD57+ T cells in acquired aplastic anemia. Researchers used genomic DNA as the template to profile TCR beta VDJ and CDR3. TCRdb fed the reads into MiXCR, producing one record per CDR3 protein. The repertoire has 350,000 to 450,000 distinct CDR3 sequences, about two thirds of them found once; the top ten carry approximately 4%. Sequencing was done on a sample of sorted CD4+, CD8+, or CD8+CD57+ T cells (not recorded which) from PBMCs. These receptors all come from a human donor in good health, serving as a control.

This clonotype occurred many times. The genes are TRBV18 and TRBJ1-1, with D maybe TRBD1 (5 bases). The CDR3 loop spans 16 amino acids. Deletions cut 2 bases from V and 4 bases from J, with 17 bases between. Germline CDR1 and CDR2: KGHSH and LQKENI. As DNA, the CDR3 is TGTGCCAGCTCACCATCAAGTAGCAGCGGGGGCACTGAAGCTTTCTTT. Translated: CASSPSSSSGGTEAFF.

The table lists this clonotype with many counts. The chain joins TRBV9 to TRBJ2-3; D is uncertain. CDR3 length: 13 amino acids. V lost 7 bases and J lost 3, with 12 bases in between. CDR1 is SGDLS and CDR2 is YYNGEE in the germline V gene. This chain's CDR3 is CASGLGETDTQYF. CDR3 in DNA: TGTGCCAGCGGATTGGGCGAAACAGATACGCAGTATTTT.

This clonotype was seen repeatedly, ten times or more. The chain links TRBV7-9 to TRBJ2-3; 10 bases line up with TRBD2. Germline CDR1 and CDR2: SEHNR and FQNEAQ (reference sequence). The ends lost 5 bases at V and 2 bases at J; junction bases unmatched: 4. CDR3 length equals 15 residues. The CDR3 coding sequence is TGTGCCAGCAGCACCAGCGGGGGGGACACAGATACGCAGTATTTT. It yields the protein CASSTSGGDTDTQYF. Together with reference TRBV7-9 and TRBJ2-3, the CDR3 gives the full variable domain: DTGVSQNPRHKITKRGQNVTFRCDPISEHNRLYWYRQTLGQGPEFLTYFQNEAQLEKSRLLSDRFSAERPKGSFSTLEIQRTEQGDSAMYLCASSTSGGDTDTQYFGPGTRLTVL.

This sequence joins TRBV11-2 and TRBJ2-7; possibly TRBD1 for D (6 bases). Trimming cost V 5 bases and J 5 bases, with 19 bases left between them. The germline V gene encodes CDR1 SGHAT and CDR2 FQNNGV. The CDR3 extends over 15 amino acids. The CDR3 loop reads CASSPGTTGADEQYF. The CDR3 DNA reads as TGTGCCAGCAGCCCAGGGACAACCGGGGCTGACGAGCAGTACTTC.

About this clonotype itself: A much larger clone lies one base from this, so it may be a read error. The chain links TRBV6-2 or TRBV6-3 to TRBJ2-7; TRBD1 is a possible D gene (6 bases). The CDR3 totals 15 residues. The germline V and J ends were trimmed by 4 bases and 7 bases, with 20 bases remaining between them. CDR1 is MNHEY and CDR2 is SVGEGT in the germline V gene. CDR3 protein: CASSLPVRRDNEQYF. The CDR3 region has the DNA TGTGCCAGCAGTTTGCCTGTCCGACGGGACAATGAGCAGTACTTC.

The chain is built from TRBV24-1 and TRBJ1-5; D not certain. Trimming left V 6 bases short and J 16 bases short, with 27 bases between. The CDR3 totals 15 residues. Germline CDR1 reads KGHDR; CDR2 reads SFDVKD. DNA of the CDR3: TGTGCCACCAGTTCCTCTCGGGCGGTTCGTCAGCCCTACCATTTT. This translates into CATSSSRAVRQPYHF.

Comments on this clonotype: Just one base apart from a much larger clone, this may be a read error. The chain couples TRBV5-5 to TRBJ1-3; D is possibly TRBD1 (5 bases). V lost 2 bases and J lost 8, with 14 bases in between. CDR3 length: 14 residues. Germline V lookup: CDR1 SGHKS, CDR2 YYEKEE (reference sequence). The CDR3, as DNA: TGTGCCAGCAGCTTTGTTACGGGGACGGACACCATATATTTT. Amino acids: CASSFVTGTDTIYF.

This clonotype was recorded at least ten times. The chain employs TRBV12-3 or TRBV12-4 and TRBJ1-2, with TRBD1 matching over 9 bases. This CDR3 is built from 14 residues. V lost 3 bases to trimming and J lost 4 bases; unmatched junction nucleotides: 3. The CDR3 nucleotides are TGTGCCAGCAGTTTCCAACAGGGGGCCTATGGCTACACCTTC. Its protein product is CASSFQQGAYGYTF.

V is TRBV12-3 or TRBV12-4 and J is TRBJ1-2, with D unclear. CDR3 length: 14 amino acids. Deletions cut 5 bases from V and 3 bases from J, with 13 bases between. The CDR3 DNA reads as TGTGCCAGCAGTCGGAGGGAGGGTCACTATGGCTACACCTTC. Amino acid sequence: CASSRREGHYGYTF.

This chain connects TRBV9 to TRBJ2-5, with a possible D match to TRBD2 (5 bases). The V and J ends lost 0 bases and 0 bases respectively, with 6 bases between them. CDR3 length equals 14 residues. Germline V lookup: CDR1 SGDLS, CDR2 YYNGEE. In DNA form, the CDR3 reads TGTGCCAGCAGCGTAGGAGGGTACCAAGAGACCCAGTACTTC. The encoded protein is CASSVGGYQETQYF. Together with reference TRBV9 and TRBJ2-5, the CDR3 gives the full variable domain: DSGVTQTPKHLITATGQRVTLRCSPRSGDLSVYWYQQSLDQGLQFLIQYYNGEERAKGNILERFSAQQFPDLHSELNLSSLELGDSALYFCASSVGGYQETQYFGPGTRLLVL.

The gene calls are TRBV11-2 and TRBJ2-3, with a possible D match to TRBD2 (6 bases). The V gene lost 4 bases and the J gene lost 2 bases, with 13 bases spanning the gap. Germline loops: CDR1 SGHAT, CDR2 FQNNGV. This CDR3 region has 15 residues. DNA of the CDR3: TGTGCCAGCAGCTCTCCGGGGGTTACCACAGATACGCAGTATTTT. Its protein product is CASSSPGVTTDTQYF.

In its sample, this clonotype was seen once. Its ends do not fully match the called genes, so a read error is possible. The V and J genes are TRBV20-1 and TRBJ2-7, with D possibly being TRBD1 (5 bases). Germline values: CDR1 DFQATT, CDR2 SNEGSKA (reference sequence). The CDR3 sequence is 13 residues long. The CDR3 DNA reads TGTCGTATTACACGTCACGACAGAGGAGAGCAGTACTTC. Protein sequence: CRITRHDRGEQYF.

This chain joins TRBV15 and TRBJ1-2; the match to TRBD1 covers 9 bases. The CDR3 runs to 13 residues. Germline values: CDR1 LNHNV, CDR2 YYDKDF (reference sequence). J lost 11 bases, V lost 3 bases, and 7 bases had no gene match. The CDR3 sequence is CATSRGGTGPYTF. The CDR3 coding sequence is TGTGCCACCAGCAGGGGTGGGACAGGGCCTTACACCTTC.

This clonotype was picked up many times. The rearrangement joins TRBV29-1 to TRBJ1-1; no clear D. V lost 3 bases and J lost 0, with 8 bases in between. The CDR3 totals 13 residues. The germline V gene encodes CDR1 SQVTM and CDR2 ANQGSEA. CDR3 nucleotides: TGCAGCGTTGACGGGGAGCTGAACACTGAAGCTTTCTTT. Translation: CSVDGELNTEAFF.

The chain employs TRBV6-5 and TRBJ2-1; maybe TRBD1 (5 bases). The CDR3 length is 12 residues. V lost 8 bases, J lost 6 bases, and 11 bases lay in between. Germline V gene sequence: CDR1 MNHEY, CDR2 SVGAGI. The CDR3 coding sequence is TGTGCCAGCGCGGTTCAGGGCAATGAGCAGTTCTTC. As protein: CASAVQGNEQFF.

For this clonotype: Sequence at one end of the junction differs from germline and may be a read error. The chain links TRBV11-2 to TRBJ1-1, with D unclear. From germline, CDR1 is SGHAT and CDR2 FQNNGV. This CDR3 contains 16 residues. CDR3 sequence: CASSPSLGGINTEAFF. The CDR3 bases are TGCGCCAGCAGCCCGAGCCTAGGAGGAATTAACACTGAAGCTTTCTTT.

The sample holds many counts of this clonotype. The rearrangement joins TRBV27 to TRBJ1-2; 8 bases match TRBD1. The CDR3 is 14 residues long. CDR1 MNHEY and CDR2 SMNVEV come from the germline V gene (reference sequence). V lost 3 bases, J lost 6 bases, and 6 bases stayed unmatched. This CDR3 is CASSFRTGWDGYTF. The CDR3 nucleotides read TGTGCCAGCAGTTTTCGGACAGGGTGGGATGGCTACACCTTC.

The CDR3: CASSPARHTEAFFFF. The DNA for the CDR3 is TGTGCCAGCAGCCCAGCAAGGCACACCGAAGCTTTCTTTTTCTTC. This sequence joins TRBV7-3 and TRBJ2-1; the D is unclear. Trimming stripped 5 bases from V and 16 bases from J, with 27 bases between. From germline, CDR1 is SGHTA and CDR2 FQGTGA. This CDR3 comprises 15 residues.

This clonotype was seen just once. DNA for the CDR3: TGCGCCAGCAGCCGAACCGGACGGGCGGGTGAGCAGTTCTTC. Translation: CASSRTGRAGEQFF. V gene TRBV5-1 combines with J gene TRBJ2-1, with D possibly TRBD2 on 5 matching bases. The germline V gene has CDR1 SGHRS and CDR2 YFSETQ. CDR3 size: 14 residues. Trimming removed 4 bases at V and 9 bases at J, with 17 bases between. The full variable domain, rest sourced from reference TRBV5-1 and TRBJ2-1, is KAGVTQTPRYLIKTRGQQVTLSCSPISGHRSVSWYQQTPGQGLQFLFEYFSETQRNKGNFPGRFSGRQFSNSRSEMNVSTLELGDSALYLCASSRTGRAGEQFFGPGTRLTVL.

This clonotype came up many times. This rearrangement joins TRBV2 to TRBJ1-2; 11 nucleotides line up with TRBD1. Germline values: CDR1 SNHLY, CDR2 FYNNEI. This CDR3 is built from 15 residues. V lost 2 bases to trimming and J lost 4 bases; unmatched junction nucleotides: 3. The CDR3 DNA sequence: TGTGCCAGCAGTGAATGGGGACAGGGGGGCTATGGCTACACCTTC. Encoded protein: CASSEWGQGGYGYTF.

This chain uses TRBV5-5 with TRBJ1-5; the match to TRBD1 covers 7 bases. The CDR3 runs to 15 residues. The germline V gene encodes CDR1 SGHKS and CDR2 YYEKEE (reference sequence). The junction had 9 bases not matched to a gene; V was cut back by 6 bases and J by 3 bases. CDR3 residues: CASTGGDSLNQPQHF. CDR3 sequence (DNA): TGTGCCAGCACCGGTGGGGACAGCCTCAATCAGCCCCAGCATTTT.

This clonotype was observed a handful of times. This chain joins TRBV2 and TRBJ1-2; perhaps TRBD1 as D (5 bases). Germline V CDR1 and CDR2: SNHLY, FYNNEI. V lost 1 base, J lost 8 bases, and 11 bases lay in between. The CDR3 runs to 13 residues. CDR3 sequence (DNA): TGTGCCAGCAGTGAAGGGGGGATTGGAGGCTACACCTTC. Translating it yields CASSEGGIGGYTF. Combining the CDR3 with reference TRBV2 and TRBJ1-2 gives the whole variable domain EPEVTQTPSHQVTQMGQEVILRCVPISNHLYFYWYRQILGQKVEFLVSFYNNEISEKSEIFDDQFSVERPDGSNFTLKIRSTKLEDSAMYFCASSEGGIGGYTFGSGTRLTVV.

The chain joins TRBV10-3 to TRBJ2-7; no clear D gene. This CDR3 region has 11 residues. Germline V gene lookup returns CDR1 ENHRY and CDR2 SYGVKD. The germline V and J ends were trimmed by 10 bases and 4 bases, with 11 bases remaining between them. For the CDR3, the DNA is TGTGCCACGAGGATGAGGTACGAGCAGTACTTC. This encodes CATRMRYEQYF.

Comment on this clonotype: Without the conserved terminal phenylalanine or tryptophan, this CDR3 likely stems from a read error. The DNA is omitted, as the CDR3 cannot be located on it reliably, and the CDR3 follows TCRdb's listing. V is TRBV7-2 and J is TRBJ1-1. The germline V gene encodes CDR1 SGHTA and CDR2 FQGNSA. Including both end residues, the CDR3 is 13 amino acids long. CDR3 amino acids: CASSLASGEVTFG.

A remark on this clonotype: An end of the junction does not agree with germline; a read error may underlie this. The genes are TRBV19 and TRBJ1-4; weak D call: TRBD1 (5 bases). Germline V gene sequence: CDR1 LNHDA, CDR2 SQIVND (reference sequence). There are 12 residues in the CDR3. The CDR3 coding sequence is TGTGCCAGTGATGTGACAGTAGAAAAACTGGTTTTT. This encodes CASDVTVEKLVF.

Comments on this clonotype: The conserved final phenylalanine or tryptophan is absent from the CDR3, which likely points to a read error. It is unclear where the CDR3 begins or ends on the DNA, so no DNA is shown, and the CDR3 is as TCRdb lists it. The V call is TRBV7-8, the J call TRBJ2-3; TRBD2 reflects the table's D call only, with no check against the DNA. Germline lookup yields CDR1 SGHVS and CDR2 FQNEAQ. The CDR3 is 13 amino acids in total, end residues counted. CDR3: CASSDLGRDGTDT.

The J gene is TRBJ1-2, the V gene TRBV20-1; D not certain. Germline CDR1 reads DFQATT; CDR2 reads SNEGSKA (reference sequence). This CDR3 is built from 13 residues. The V gene lost 0 bases and the J gene lost 3 bases, with 8 bases spanning the gap. The CDR3 spells CSARDTSDYGYTF. As DNA, the CDR3 is TGCAGTGCTAGAGACACCTCTGACTATGGCTACACCTTC.

The gene calls are TRBV20-1 and TRBJ1-2; possible D gene TRBD1, 5 bases. V was clipped by 4 bases and J by 6 bases, with 18 bases between them. There are 14 residues in the CDR3. The germline CDR1 and CDR2 sequences are DFQATT and SNEGSKA (reference sequence). The CDR3 region is CSAKSLWGGHGYTF. CDR3 nucleotides: TGCAGTGCTAAGAGTCTATGGGGCGGTCATGGCTACACCTTC.

In DNA form, the CDR3 reads TGTGCCAGCAGTGAACTTAGGGGCAACTATAATTCACCCCTCCACTTT. It yields the protein CASSELRGNYNSPLHF. This sequence joins TRBV25-1 and TRBJ1-6; D might be TRBD1 (5 bases). This CDR3 has 16 amino acids. V dropped 2 bases and J dropped 3 bases, with 11 bases sitting between them. Germline V CDR1 and CDR2: MGHDK, SYGVNS.

This clonotype was detected many times. The junction departs from germline at one end; a sequencing error may be responsible. The V gene is TRBV12-3 or TRBV12-4, the J gene TRBJ2-7; D gene uncertain. The CDR3 totals 13 residues. The CDR3 DNA is TGTGCCAGCAGCTTAGGGCAGACCTACGAGCAGTACTTC. It encodes CASSLGQTYEQYF.